The TCR beta chain under discussion was sequenced for a study of blood T cells in healthy people across ages. The authors ran a second PCR of roughly 6 to 12 cycles using a sample-barcoded 5' primer and a J-beta primer mix. One entry per CDR3 protein results from TCRdb running MiXCR on the 5' RACE reads. The sample includes 1,800,000 or so distinct CDR3 sequences, 30% to 40% of them seen just once. V gave up 0 bases and J gave up 7 bases, with 15 bases separating them. The CDR3 length is 16 residues. CDR1 is LGHNA and CDR2 is YNFKEQ in the germline V gene. Total RNA extraction produced at least 6 micrograms (per sample) for the study.

Sample: blood. The gene calls are TRBV4-2 and TRBJ1-4; D uncertain. The origin of this receptor is a human donor in good health. Written as DNA, the CDR3 is TGTGCCAGCAGCCAAGATGACGGGGATGGTAGTGAAAAACTGTTTTTT. This translates into CASSQDDGDGSEKLFF.